These T cell receptor beta chains were read from a single sample in a study of vaccination and CD4 T cells after COVID-19. TCRdb itself ran the PCR reads through MiXCR, one entry per CDR3 protein. The repertoire consists of more than 35,000 distinct CDR3 sequences, with more than 30% occurring once and the leading ten covering roughly 5%. The source was CD4+ T cells from blood, collected about 7 months after SARS-CoV-2 vaccination. The receptors here all came from a human donor who had recovered from COVID-19. CDR3s include the opening cysteine and the closing phenylalanine or tryptophan. The order of the fields is clone size, J gene, D gene, V gene, CDR3 protein, CDR3 DNA. D genes are given only for firm matches. The listing skips clone size in some rows; elsewhere it reads once, few, many or a size class.

NA TRBJ2-1 NA TRBV11-3 CASSLRGGPLYNEQFF TGTGCCAGCAGCTTACGAGGAGGGCCCCTATACAATGAGCAGTTCTTC
NA TRBJ2-7 NA TRBV4-1 CASSQVPGTPAEQYF TGCGCCAGCAGCCAAGTTCCCGGGACACCGGCCGAGCAGTACTTC
NA TRBJ2-5 TRBD2 TRBV7-9 CASSPRAGGDVETQYF TGTGCCAGCAGCCCACGAGCGGGAGGGGATGTGGAGACCCAGTACTTC
few TRBJ2-2 NA TRBV7-9 CASSRGIAGELFF TGTGCCAGCAGCCGAGGGATAGCCGGGGAGCTGTTTTTT
few TRBJ1-2 NA TRBV20-1 CSAPHAGDYGYTF TGCAGTGCTCCACACGCAGGCGACTATGGCTACACCTTC
NA TRBJ2-7 TRBD1 TRBV20-1 CSAIPQGAGEQYF TGCAGTGCTATCCCACAGGGGGCGGGGGAGCAGTACTTC
NA TRBJ2-1 TRBD1 TRBV7-9 CASSQPGQGIHEQFF TGTGCCAGCAGCCAGCCAGGACAGGGGATTCATGAGCAGTTCTTC
NA TRBJ1-2 TRBD1 TRBV10-3 CAISEDPGGGGGYTF TGTGCCATCAGTGAGGATCCAGGGGGGGGTGGTGGCTACACCTTC
NA TRBJ2-4 TRBD2 TRBV19 CANSEGLDGIQYF TGTGCCAATAGCGAGGGACTAGATGGCATTCAGTACTTC
NA TRBJ1-1 NA TRBV6-5 CASSYVNTNTEAFF TGTGCCAGCAGTTATGTGAACACGAACACTGAAGCTTTCTTT
NA TRBJ2-5 TRBD2 TRBV6-1 CASSAGRGVETQYF TGTGCCAGCAGTGCAGGGAGGGGAGTAGAGACCCAGTACTTC
NA TRBJ2-1 TRBD2 TRBV7-2 CASSSPGGSGKSYNEQFF TGTGCCAGCAGCTCCCCGGGGGGTAGCGGGAAGTCTTACAATGAGCAGTTCTTC
NA TRBJ2-7 NA TRBV29-1 CSVEVPARVEQYF TGCAGCGTTGAAGTCCCAGCACGGGTCGAGCAGTACTTC
many TRBJ2-5 NA TRBV27 CASSLLAPGGQETQYF TGTGCCAGCAGTTTATTGGCCCCCGGGGGCCAAGAGACCCAGTACTTC
once TRBJ2-1 NA TRBV14 CASSLQRGDEQFF TGTGCCAGCAGCCTCCAGAGGGGAGATGAGCAGTTCTTC
NA TRBJ2-7 NA TRBV6-4 CASSDSFRDCLSYEQYF TGTGCCAGCAGTGACTCGTTCCGGGACTGCCTCTCCTACGAGCAGTACTTC
NA TRBJ2-2 TRBD2 TRBV20-1 CSAGLGTSGRTGELFF TGCAGTGCTGGACTAGGGACTAGCGGGAGGACCGGGGAGCTGTTTTTT
few TRBJ2-3 NA TRBV28 CASSRSWGTDTQYF TGTGCCAGCAGTCGGAGCTGGGGCACAGATACGCAGTATTTT
NA TRBJ2-5 TRBD2 TRBV5-6 CASSLLTGGGLETQYF TGTGCCAGCAGCTTGTTAACGGGAGGGGGGCTAGAGACCCAGTACTTC
once TRBJ2-7 NA TRBV20-1 CSARGPNEAYEQYF TGCAGTGCTAGGGGCCCTAACGAGGCCTACGAGCAGTACTTC
NA TRBJ1-5 NA TRBV28 CASSLSGGQPQHF TGTGCCAGCAGTTTGTCAGGCGGCCAGCCCCAGCATTTT
few TRBJ1-1 NA TRBV20-1 CSAYQGMGNTEAFF TGCAGTGCTTATCAGGGGATGGGGAACACTGAAGCTTTCTTT
NA TRBJ2-7 TRBD2 TRBV20-1 CSAPWGLAGGNEQYF TGCAGTGCCCCTTGGGGACTAGCGGGAGGAAACGAGCAGTACTTC
NA TRBJ2-1 TRBD1 TRBV20-1 CSAPRQGASGEQFF TGCAGTGCCCCCCGACAGGGGGCCTCCGGTGAGCAGTTCTTC
few TRBJ2-3 NA TRBV7-9 CASSPEDFADTQYF TGTGCCAGCAGCCCGGAGGATTTCGCAGATACGCAGTATTTT
NA TRBJ2-4 TRBD2 TRBV2 CASSVFLAGRAKNIQYF TGTGCCAGCAGTGTATTCTTAGCGGGCAGAGCCAAAAACATTCAGTACTTC
few TRBJ1-2 NA TRBV21-1 CASSNFNRRPDGYTF TGTGCCAGCAGCAACTTTAACAGGAGGCCCGATGGCTACACCTTC
few TRBJ1-5 TRBD1 TRBV7-8 CASSFSGTGLNQPQHF TGTGCCAGCAGCTTCTCCGGGACAGGGCTCAATCAGCCCCAGCATTTT
medium-sized TRBJ2-7 TRBD2 TRBV27 CASKGLAGPYEQYF TGTGCCAGCAAAGGACTAGCGGGCCCCTACGAGCAGTACTTC
NA TRBJ2-1 NA TRBV24-1 CATSGQRTPAAYNEQFF TGTGCCACCAGTGGACAGCGTACCCCGGCGGCTTACAATGAGCAGTTCTTC
NA TRBJ1-2 NA TRBV28 CASSYPGTRYGYTF TGTGCCAGCAGTTACCCTGGGACGAGGTATGGCTACACCTTC
few TRBJ2-1 TRBD2 TRBV7-8 CASSLVLGLASNEQFF TGTGCCAGCAGCTTAGTTTTGGGACTAGCGTCTAATGAGCAGTTCTTC
few TRBJ2-7 NA TRBV6-5 CASSYSPRPSSYEQYF TGTGCCAGCAGTTACTCTCCGCGGCCCAGCTCCTACGAGCAGTACTTC
NA TRBJ2-1 NA TRBV6-2/TRBV6-3 CASSYRDLHSYNEQFF TGTGCCAGCAGTTACCGTGACCTCCACTCCTACAATGAGCAGTTCTTC
NA TRBJ2-1 NA TRBV15 CATSRASNEQFF TGTGCCACCAGCAGAGCTTCTAATGAGCAGTTCTTC
NA TRBJ2-4 TRBD2 TRBV27 CASSPGLAGASIGKNIQYF TGTGCCAGCAGTCCCGGACTAGCGGGAGCCTCGATCGGCAAAAACATTCAGTACTTC
NA TRBJ2-3 TRBD2 TRBV20-1 CSAATSGSPLSDTQYF TGCAGTGCGGCGACTAGCGGGAGTCCTTTATCAGATACGCAGTATTTT
NA TRBJ1-5 NA TRBV29-1 CSVRGQWNQPQHF TGCAGCGTTCGAGGACAGTGGAATCAGCCCCAGCATTTT
NA TRBJ2-7 TRBD2 TRBV6-2/TRBV6-3 CASSTLGSSGRRDEQYF TGTGCCAGCAGTACCCTAGGGTCTAGCGGGAGAAGGGACGAGCAGTACTTC
NA TRBJ2-1 NA TRBV2 CASSEYRAYNEQFF TGTGCCAGCAGTGAATACAGGGCATACAATGAGCAGTTCTTC
NA TRBJ2-3 TRBD2 TRBV6-2/TRBV6-3 CASSYVAGGRTQYF TGTGCCAGCAGTTACGTAGCGGGAGGGCGGACGCAGTATTTT
NA TRBJ2-5 NA TRBV12-3/TRBV12-4 CASRGRGETQYF TGTGCCAGCAGGGGCCGGGGGGAGACCCAGTACTTC
NA TRBJ1-1 TRBD1 TRBV15 CATSRETGALNTEAFF TGTGCCACCAGCAGAGAAACAGGGGCCCTGAACACTGAAGCTTTCTTT
NA TRBJ1-1 NA TRBV19 CASSIGGGTEAFF TGTGCCAGTAGTATAGGTGGAGGTACTGAAGCTTTCTTT
few TRBJ2-7 NA TRBV20-1 CSARVRGGGEQYF TGCAGTGCTAGAGTGAGGGGAGGTGGCGAGCAGTACTTC
NA TRBJ2-7 TRBD2 TRBV7-9 CASSSILMSGREGEQYF TGTGCCAGCAGCTCAATTCTGATGAGCGGGAGGGAGGGTGAGCAGTACTTC
NA TRBJ2-1 TRBD2 TRBV7-3 CASSLGTSGTGGGQFF TGTGCCAGCAGCTTAGGGACTAGCGGGACCGGTGGGGGGCAGTTCTTC
NA TRBJ2-3 TRBD2 TRBV6-1 CASSHRTSRSPDTQYF TGTGCCAGCAGTCACCGGACTAGCAGATCCCCAGATACGCAGTATTTT
NA TRBJ2-7 NA TRBV6-5 CASNYGGREYEQYF TGTGCCAGCAATTACGGCGGCAGAGAGTACGAGCAGTACTTC
medium-sized TRBJ2-5 TRBD2 TRBV20-1 CSARDPSGRETQYF TGCAGTGCTAGAGATCCTAGCGGACGAGAGACCCAGTACTTC
NA TRBJ2-7 TRBD1 TRBV5-4 CASSQEQGPTYEQYF TGCGCCAGCAGCCAAGAACAGGGGCCGACCTACGAGCAGTACTTC
NA TRBJ2-5 NA TRBV6-2/TRBV6-3 CASSPGLSSGETQYF TGTGCCAGCAGCCCCGGACTTTCGTCGGGAGAGACCCAGTACTTC
NA TRBJ2-1 TRBD2 TRBV20-1 CSAKSGTRGHEQFF TGCAGTGCCAAATCCGGGACTAGGGGCCATGAGCAGTTCTTC
few TRBJ1-2 TRBD1 TRBV20-1 CSASPRQGANGYTF TGCAGTGCTAGCCCGAGACAGGGGGCCAATGGCTACACCTTC
NA TRBJ2-3 NA TRBV7-2 CASSGFEADTQYF TGTGCCAGCAGTGGCTTCGAGGCAGATACGCAGTATTTT
NA TRBJ1-1 NA TRBV19 CASRIGANTEAFF TGTGCCAGTAGGATAGGGGCAAACACTGAAGCTTTCTTT
many TRBJ1-5 TRBD1 TRBV7-9 CASSPTGDSNQPQHF TGTGCCAGCAGTCCCACAGGGGACAGCAATCAGCCCCAGCATTTT
NA TRBJ2-3 TRBD2 TRBV28 CASSGLALATDTQYF TGTGCCAGCAGCGGACTAGCACTGGCCACAGATACGCAGTATTTT
few TRBJ2-3 NA TRBV21-1 CASSKEGRRTDTQYF TGTGCCAGCAGCAAAGAAGGCCGGAGGACAGATACGCAGTATTTT
few TRBJ2-2 TRBD2 TRBV19 CASSNLGLAGNTGELFF TGTGCCAGTAGTAACCTGGGACTAGCGGGAAACACCGGGGAGCTGTTTTTT